These T cell receptor beta chains were read from a single sample in a study of blood T cell repertoires in COVID-19. Some clones are missing from TCRdb's copy, which holds only in-frame ones; the method was immunoSEQ multiplex PCR. In the table there are under 250,000 clones, 88% of which are singletons. Source material: peripheral blood. Every receptor here comes from a man older than 75 with acute or convalescent COVID-19. Both conserved end residues are part of each CDR3. The D gene is left open where the match is weak. Not every row has a clone size; where given, it reads once, few, many or a size class.

len: 11
j_gene: TRBJ2-7
d_gene: .
abundance: .
v_gene: TRBV19
CDR3aa: CASAQGGEQYF
CDR3nt: TGTGCCAGTGCACAGGGCGGGGAGCAGTACTTC

len: 16
j_gene: TRBJ2-1
d_gene: TRBD2
abundance: .
v_gene: TRBV9
CDR3aa: CASSVDAGGPQNEQFF
CDR3nt: TGTGCCAGCAGCGTAGATGCGGGAGGGCCCCAGAATGAGCAGTTCTTC

len: 13
j_gene: TRBJ2-5
d_gene: TRBD2
abundance: .
v_gene: TRBV6-5
CDR3aa: CASSWGGEETQYF
CDR3nt: TGTGCCAGCAGCTGGGGAGGGGAAGAGACCCAGTACTTC

len: 17
j_gene: TRBJ2-5
d_gene: TRBD2
abundance: few
v_gene: TRBV5-4
CDR3aa: CASSLGPLAGASETQYF
CDR3nt: TGTGCCAGCAGCTTGGGTCCACTAGCGGGAGCTTCGGAGACCCAGTACTTC

len: 15
j_gene: TRBJ2-1
d_gene: TRBD1
abundance: .
v_gene: TRBV5-4
CDR3aa: CASSLGQGVYNEQFF
CDR3nt: TGTGCCAGCAGCTTGGGGCAGGGGGTATACAATGAGCAGTTCTTC

len: 14
j_gene: TRBJ2-2
d_gene: .
abundance: .
v_gene: TRBV5-1
CDR3aa: CASSPREADGELFF
CDR3nt: TGCGCCAGCAGCCCTAGAGAGGCAGACGGGGAGCTGTTTTTT

len: 16
j_gene: TRBJ2-3
d_gene: TRBD2
abundance: .
v_gene: TRBV28
CDR3aa: CASSLVSGSTTDTQYF
CDR3nt: TGTGCCAGCAGTTTAGTTAGCGGGAGTACGACAGATACGCAGTATTTT

len: 14
j_gene: TRBJ2-7
d_gene: TRBD2
abundance: .
v_gene: TRBV2
CDR3aa: CASSVERESYEQYF
CDR3nt: TGTGCCAGCAGTGTCGAGCGGGAGTCTTACGAGCAGTACTTC

len: 14
j_gene: TRBJ2-7
d_gene: TRBD2
abundance: .
v_gene: TRBV27
CDR3aa: CASSPAGGIHEQYF
CDR3nt: TGTGCCAGCAGCCCAGCGGGAGGAATCCACGAGCAGTACTTC

len: 14
j_gene: TRBJ2-5
d_gene: TRBD2
abundance: .
v_gene: TRBV5-1
CDR3aa: CASSSGLVGETQYF
CDR3nt: TGCGCCAGCAGCTCCGGACTAGTCGGGGAGACCCAGTACTTC

len: 16
j_gene: TRBJ2-3
d_gene: TRBD2
abundance: .
v_gene: TRBV9
CDR3aa: CASSAWTSGRTDTQYF
CDR3nt: TGTGCCAGCAGCGCCTGGACTAGCGGCCGCACAGATACGCAGTATTTT

len: 15
j_gene: TRBJ1-5
d_gene: .
abundance: .
v_gene: TRBV28
CDR3aa: CASSFGRRDNQPQHF
CDR3nt: TGTGCCAGCAGTTTTGGTAGGAGGGACAATCAGCCCCAGCATTTT

len: 15
j_gene: TRBJ2-5
d_gene: TRBD2
abundance: .
v_gene: TRBV10-3
CDR3aa: CAISDSGRAQETQYF
CDR3nt: TGTGCCATCAGTGACAGCGGGAGGGCCCAAGAGACCCAGTACTTC

len: 16
j_gene: TRBJ2-3
d_gene: TRBD2
abundance: .
v_gene: TRBV11-2
CDR3aa: CASSQIGAAGLDTQYF
CDR3nt: TGTGCCAGCAGCCAGATAGGGGCAGCGGGGTTGGATACGCAGTATTTT

len: 15
j_gene: TRBJ2-1
d_gene: TRBD1
abundance: .
v_gene: TRBV27
CDR3aa: CASSSLTGAYNEQFF
CDR3nt: TGTGCCAGCAGTTCGTTGACAGGGGCTTACAATGAGCAGTTCTTC

len: 16
j_gene: TRBJ2-1
d_gene: .
abundance: once
v_gene: TRBV19
CDR3aa: CASSIRGQSSYNEQFF
CDR3nt: TGTGCCAGTAGTATAAGAGGGCAGAGCTCCTACAATGAGCAGTTCTTC

len: 16
j_gene: TRBJ1-6
d_gene: .
abundance: .
v_gene: TRBV6-2/TRBV6-3
CDR3aa: CASSFRGLGYNSPLHF
CDR3nt: TGTGCCAGCAGTTTTCGGGGACTCGGATATAATTCACCCCTCCACTTT

len: 15
j_gene: TRBJ2-7
d_gene: .
abundance: .
v_gene: TRBV7-8
CDR3aa: CASSFPNLQGYEQYF
CDR3nt: TGTGCCAGCAGCTTCCCCAATTTACAGGGCTACGAGCAGTACTTC

len: 14
j_gene: TRBJ1-2
d_gene: .
abundance: .
v_gene: TRBV14
CDR3aa: CASSRGKGNYGYTF
CDR3nt: TGTGCCAGCAGCCGGGGCAAGGGTAACTATGGCTACACCTTC

len: 14
j_gene: TRBJ1-6
d_gene: .
abundance: once
v_gene: TRBV5-4
CDR3aa: CASSWGTSNSPLHF
CDR3nt: TGTGCCAGCAGCTGGGGGACTTCTAATTCACCCCTCCACTTT

len: 13
j_gene: TRBJ2-2
d_gene: .
abundance: .
v_gene: TRBV13
CDR3aa: CASSPPVTGELFF
CDR3nt: TGTGCCAGCAGCCCCCCCGTTACCGGGGAGCTGTTTTTT

len: 18
j_gene: TRBJ2-5
d_gene: .
abundance: .
v_gene: TRBV5-1
CDR3aa: CASSPGLRMTGGLETQYF
CDR3nt: TGCGCCAGCAGCCCGGGCCTCAGGATGACGGGGGGCCTAGAGACCCAGTACTTC

len: 14
j_gene: TRBJ2-2
d_gene: TRBD2
abundance: .
v_gene: TRBV6-5
CDR3aa: CASHSGGNTGELFF
CDR3nt: TGTGCCAGTCACAGCGGGGGGAACACCGGGGAGCTGTTTTTT

len: 15
j_gene: TRBJ2-1
d_gene: TRBD1
abundance: .
v_gene: TRBV14
CDR3aa: CASSRGQGLYNEQFF
CDR3nt: TGTGCCAGCAGCCGCGGACAGGGACTCTACAATGAGCAGTTCTTC

len: 16
j_gene: TRBJ2-7
d_gene: TRBD2
abundance: .
v_gene: TRBV19
CDR3aa: CASSIDPAAGIGEQYF
CDR3nt: TGTGCCAGTAGTATAGATCCCGCAGCGGGAATAGGCGAGCAGTACTTC

len: 15
j_gene: TRBJ2-7
d_gene: TRBD1
abundance: .
v_gene: TRBV11-2
CDR3aa: CASSTGTGGPYEQYF
CDR3nt: TGTGCCAGCAGCACCGGGACAGGGGGACCCTACGAGCAGTACTTC

len: 16
j_gene: TRBJ2-2
d_gene: .
abundance: few
v_gene: TRBV4-2
CDR3aa: CASSQDWGLETGELFF
CDR3nt: TGTGCCAGCAGCCAAGATTGGGGCCTAGAAACCGGGGAGCTGTTTTTT

len: 13
j_gene: TRBJ2-7
d_gene: .
abundance: .
v_gene: TRBV10-3
CDR3aa: CATLGLTYTEQYF
CDR3nt: TGTGCCACCCTTGGGCTTACCTACACTGAGCAGTACTTC

len: 15
j_gene: TRBJ1-5
d_gene: .
abundance: .
v_gene: TRBV2
CDR3aa: CASKLDEVGNQPQHF
CDR3nt: TGTGCCAGCAAATTAGATGAAGTAGGCAATCAGCCCCAGCATTTT

len: 15
j_gene: TRBJ2-1
d_gene: TRBD2
abundance: .
v_gene: TRBV7-9
CDR3aa: CASSYSGTTYNEQFF
CDR3nt: TGTGCCAGCAGCTATTCAGGGACTACCTACAATGAGCAGTTCTTC

len: 14
j_gene: TRBJ1-1
d_gene: .
abundance: .
v_gene: TRBV20-1
CDR3aa: CSASSLSEDTEAFF
CDR3nt: TGCAGTGCTAGTTCTCTCAGTGAGGACACTGAAGCTTTCTTT

len: 13
j_gene: TRBJ1-2
d_gene: .
abundance: .
v_gene: TRBV7-3
CDR3aa: CASSLDSNYGYTF
CDR3nt: TGTGCCAGCAGCCTCGACAGCAACTATGGCTACACCTTC

len: 18
j_gene: TRBJ1-6
d_gene: TRBD1
abundance: .
v_gene: TRBV25-1
CDR3aa: CASSGGQTRRSYNSPLHF
CDR3nt: TGTGCCAGCAGTGGGGGACAGACCAGGAGGTCCTATAATTCACCCCTCCACTTT

len: 14
j_gene: TRBJ2-2
d_gene: .
abundance: once
v_gene: TRBV7-9
CDR3aa: CASSLGQGAGELFF
CDR3nt: TGTGCCAGCAGCTTAGGGCAGGGCGCCGGGGAGCTGTTTTTT

len: 14
j_gene: TRBJ2-1
d_gene: .
abundance: .
v_gene: TRBV3-1/TRBV3-2
CDR3aa: CASSQVGGGDEQFF
CDR3nt: TGTGCCAGCAGCCAAGTGGGCGGGGGCGATGAGCAGTTCTTC

len: 11
j_gene: TRBJ1-1
d_gene: .
abundance: .
v_gene: TRBV7-9
CDR3aa: CASSPRPEAFF
CDR3nt: TGTGCCAGCAGCCCGCGCCCTGAAGCTTTCTTT

len: 14
j_gene: TRBJ1-3
d_gene: .
abundance: once
v_gene: TRBV3-1/TRBV3-2
CDR3aa: CASSPRQAGNTIYF
CDR3nt: TGTGCCAGCAGCCCGCGACAGGCAGGAAACACCATATATTTT

len: 14
j_gene: TRBJ2-5
d_gene: .
abundance: once
v_gene: TRBV18
CDR3aa: CASSPVGAGETQYF
CDR3nt: TGTGCCAGCTCCCCGGTGGGGGCAGGCGAGACCCAGTACTTC

len: 18
j_gene: TRBJ1-6
d_gene: TRBD1
abundance: .
v_gene: TRBV19
CDR3aa: CASRALMTGGSYNSPLHF
CDR3nt: TGTGCCAGTAGAGCCCTGATGACAGGGGGCTCTTATAATTCACCCCTCCACTTT

len: 16
j_gene: TRBJ2-2
d_gene: .
abundance: .
v_gene: TRBV19
CDR3aa: CASSPLGASTTGELFF
CDR3nt: TGTGCCAGTAGTCCGTTGGGGGCCTCGACCACCGGGGAGCTGTTTTTT

len: 15
j_gene: TRBJ2-4
d_gene: .
abundance: .
v_gene: TRBV7-2
CDR3aa: CASSLGLSPTGFQYF
CDR3nt: TGTGCCAGCAGCTTAGGTTTAAGCCCCACAGGGTTTCAGTACTTC

len: 16
j_gene: TRBJ2-7
d_gene: TRBD1
abundance: .
v_gene: TRBV27
CDR3aa: CASSFRAGQGAYEQYF
CDR3nt: TGTGCCAGCAGTTTTCGTGCCGGACAGGGGGCCTACGAGCAGTACTTC

len: 13
j_gene: TRBJ1-1
d_gene: .
abundance: .
v_gene: TRBV27
CDR3aa: CASSPGGGTEAFF
CDR3nt: TGTGCCAGCAGTCCGGGGGGAGGCACTGAAGCTTTCTTT

len: 13
j_gene: TRBJ1-2
d_gene: .
abundance: .
v_gene: TRBV11-3
CDR3aa: CASSLSAGNGYTF
CDR3nt: TGTGCCAGCAGCTTATCGGCAGGGAACGGCTACACCTTC

len: 13
j_gene: TRBJ2-1
d_gene: TRBD2
abundance: .
v_gene: TRBV7-3
CDR3aa: CASSLGSGTEQFF
CDR3nt: TGTGCCAGCAGCTTAGGGAGCGGGACTGAGCAGTTCTTC

len: 15
j_gene: TRBJ2-5
d_gene: TRBD1
abundance: .
v_gene: TRBV6-6
CDR3aa: CASRARGQGGETQYF
CDR3nt: TGTGCCAGTAGGGCACGGGGACAGGGTGGCGAGACCCAGTACTTC

len: 16
j_gene: TRBJ2-1
d_gene: TRBD2
abundance: .
v_gene: TRBV5-1
CDR3aa: CASSLLAGARRNEQFF
CDR3nt: TGCGCCAGCAGCTTACTAGCGGGAGCAAGGCGGAATGAGCAGTTCTTC

len: 15
j_gene: TRBJ1-2
d_gene: TRBD1
abundance: .
v_gene: TRBV28
CDR3aa: CASTPDRGLGYGYTF
CDR3nt: TGTGCCAGCACCCCTGACAGGGGGCTCGGCTATGGCTACACCTTC

len: 16
j_gene: TRBJ2-1
d_gene: TRBD2
abundance: .
v_gene: TRBV7-2
CDR3aa: CASSRMQRGRYNEQFF
CDR3nt: TGTGCCAGCAGCCGGATGCAGCGGGGGAGGTACAATGAGCAGTTCTTC

len: 16
j_gene: TRBJ2-7
d_gene: TRBD1
abundance: .
v_gene: TRBV6-2/TRBV6-3
CDR3aa: CASSLRRTGAKDEQYF
CDR3nt: TGTGCCAGCAGCCTACGGAGGACAGGGGCCAAAGACGAGCAGTACTTC

len: 13
j_gene: TRBJ2-5
d_gene: TRBD2
abundance: .
v_gene: TRBV28
CDR3aa: CASLRGRRGTQYF
CDR3nt: TGTGCCAGCCTTCGCGGGAGAAGGGGGACCCAGTACTTC

len: 13
j_gene: TRBJ1-1
d_gene: .
abundance: .
v_gene: TRBV4-3
CDR3aa: CASSLQVLTEAFF
CDR3nt: TGCGCCAGCAGCCTTCAGGTATTGACTGAAGCTTTCTTT

len: 15
j_gene: TRBJ2-2
d_gene: TRBD1
abundance: .
v_gene: TRBV6-5
CDR3aa: CASSRTGADTGELFF
CDR3nt: TGTGCCAGCAGTAGGACAGGGGCGGACACCGGGGAGCTGTTTTTT

len: 15
j_gene: TRBJ1-4
d_gene: .
abundance: .
v_gene: TRBV18
CDR3aa: CASSPGVGVREKLFF
CDR3nt: TGTGCCAGCTCACCTGGTGTGGGCGTTCGGGAAAAACTGTTTTTT